These T cell receptor beta chains were read from a single sample in a study of technical replicates of blood from several donors. Repertoires were generated with immunoSEQ multiplex PCR, while TCRdb's copy carries only in-frame clones and drops some. The data show over 10,000 clones, just under 95% seen once. Sample: PBMCs. The receptors come from a human donor in good health. Both conserved end residues are part of each CDR3. D genes are given only for firm matches. Expanded clones get a size class; other rows say once, few or many, or leave the size out.

v_gene: TRBV2
abundance: -
d_gene: -
j_gene: TRBJ2-1
CDR3aa: CASSERNLNEQFF
CDR3nt: TGTGCCAGCAGTGAGCGGAACCTCAATGAGCAGTTCTTC

v_gene: TRBV6-5
abundance: -
d_gene: TRBD1
j_gene: TRBJ2-1
CDR3aa: CASRTLPWTGWVQVF
CDR3nt: TGTGCCAGCAGGACGCTACCTTGGACAGGGTGGGTTCAGGTCTTC

v_gene: TRBV6-1
abundance: -
d_gene: -
j_gene: TRBJ2-3
CDR3aa: CASRLNIASTDTQYF
CDR3nt: TGTGCCAGCAGACTAAACATCGCAAGCACAGATACGCAGTATTTT

v_gene: TRBV28
abundance: -
d_gene: TRBD2
j_gene: TRBJ2-5
CDR3aa: CATSPSSGTSVRETQYF
CDR3nt: TGTGCCACCTCCCCATCATCAGGGACTAGCGTTCGGGAGACCCAGTACTTC

v_gene: TRBV9
abundance: few
d_gene: TRBD2
j_gene: TRBJ2-1
CDR3aa: CASSVGLAGTHEQFF
CDR3nt: TGTGCCAGCAGCGTAGGGCTAGCGGGGACACATGAGCAGTTCTTC

v_gene: TRBV10-1
abundance: -
d_gene: -
j_gene: TRBJ1-2
CDR3aa: CASSGTGYGYTF
CDR3nt: TGCGCCAGCAGTGGAACGGGCTATGGCTACACCTTC

v_gene: TRBV6-1
abundance: -
d_gene: -
j_gene: TRBJ2-3
CDR3aa: CASSPGDPDTQYF
CDR3nt: TGTGCCAGCAGCCCCGGTGATCCGGATACGCAGTATTTT

v_gene: TRBV18
abundance: once
d_gene: -
j_gene: TRBJ2-7
CDR3aa: CASSWDISYEQYF
CDR3nt: TGTGCCAGCTCCTGGGACATCTCCTACGAGCAGTACTTC

v_gene: TRBV27
abundance: few
d_gene: -
j_gene: TRBJ2-1
CDR3aa: CASTPQIARPLKNEQFF
CDR3nt: TGTGCCAGCACCCCTCAGATAGCGCGCCCTCTAAAAAATGAGCAGTTCTTC

v_gene: TRBV5-5
abundance: -
d_gene: TRBD1
j_gene: TRBJ2-3
CDR3aa: CASSFGDRGPDTQYF
CDR3nt: TGTGCCAGCAGCTTCGGAGACAGGGGGCCAGATACGCAGTATTTT

v_gene: TRBV5-1
abundance: -
d_gene: -
j_gene: TRBJ2-7
CDR3aa: CASSSERADYEQYF
CDR3nt: TGCGCCAGCAGCTCCGAGCGGGCCGACTACGAGCAGTACTTC

v_gene: TRBV7-6
abundance: -
d_gene: TRBD2
j_gene: TRBJ2-1
CDR3aa: CASSGSGTSGRHEQFF
CDR3nt: TGTGCCAGCAGCGGATCCGGGACTAGCGGGAGACATGAGCAGTTCTTC

v_gene: TRBV6-1
abundance: -
d_gene: TRBD2
j_gene: TRBJ2-7
CDR3aa: CASRRSGALPYEQYF
CDR3nt: TGTGCCAGCAGGAGGAGCGGGGCTCTACCCTACGAGCAGTACTTC

v_gene: TRBV5-5
abundance: -
d_gene: -
j_gene: TRBJ1-5
CDR3aa: CASSLGGGSNQPQHF
CDR3nt: TGTGCCAGCAGCTTGGGGGGGGGAAGCAATCAGCCCCAGCATTTT

v_gene: TRBV27
abundance: -
d_gene: TRBD2
j_gene: TRBJ2-7
CDR3aa: CASSPSLAGAEQYF
CDR3nt: TGTGCCAGCAGTCCTTCGCTAGCGGGAGCCGAGCAGTACTTC

v_gene: TRBV7-9
abundance: few
d_gene: TRBD2
j_gene: TRBJ2-7
CDR3aa: CASNLAGGDEQYF
CDR3nt: TGTGCCAGCAACTTAGCGGGAGGGGACGAGCAGTACTTC

v_gene: TRBV5-6
abundance: -
d_gene: -
j_gene: TRBJ2-5
CDR3aa: CASSLRASGETQYF
CDR3nt: TGTGCCAGCAGCCTGAGGGCCTCCGGGGAGACCCAGTACTTC

v_gene: TRBV18
abundance: -
d_gene: TRBD2
j_gene: TRBJ2-7
CDR3aa: CASSPPGAGGNNEQYF
CDR3nt: TGTGCCAGCTCCCCCCCCGGGGCGGGAGGGAATAACGAGCAGTACTTC

v_gene: TRBV10-1
abundance: -
d_gene: TRBD2
j_gene: TRBJ2-7
CDR3aa: CASSAGLAGYEQYF
CDR3nt: TGCGCCAGCTCCGCGGGACTAGCGGGTTACGAGCAGTACTTC

v_gene: TRBV28
abundance: -
d_gene: TRBD1
j_gene: TRBJ1-5
CDR3aa: CASSFPGTGGQPQHF
CDR3nt: TGTGCCAGCAGTTTCCCCGGGACAGGGGGTCAGCCCCAGCATTTT

v_gene: TRBV19
abundance: -
d_gene: TRBD1
j_gene: TRBJ2-2
CDR3aa: CASRDRAGELFF
CDR3nt: TGTGCCAGTAGGGACAGGGCCGGGGAGCTGTTTTTT

v_gene: TRBV30
abundance: -
d_gene: -
j_gene: TRBJ1-2
CDR3aa: CAWSVAAGYTF
CDR3nt: TGTGCCTGGAGTGTAGCGGCGGGCTACACCTTC

v_gene: TRBV6-6
abundance: -
d_gene: -
j_gene: TRBJ1-5
CDR3aa: CASSRGNMPQPQHF
CDR3nt: TGTGCCAGCAGTAGGGGGAACATGCCTCAGCCCCAGCATTTT

v_gene: TRBV7-6
abundance: -
d_gene: -
j_gene: TRBJ2-2
CDR3aa: CASSAYGQVGTGELFF
CDR3nt: TGTGCCAGCAGCGCCTATGGGCAGGTTGGGACCGGGGAGCTGTTTTTT

v_gene: TRBV28
abundance: -
d_gene: -
j_gene: TRBJ1-2
CDR3aa: CASSLSIYGYTF
CDR3nt: TGTGCCAGCAGTTTATCTATCTATGGCTACACCTTC

v_gene: TRBV7-9
abundance: -
d_gene: TRBD2
j_gene: TRBJ2-2
CDR3aa: CASKGWAGDTGELFF
CDR3nt: TGTGCCAGCAAAGGGTGGGCGGGAGACACCGGGGAGCTGTTTTTT

v_gene: TRBV5-4
abundance: -
d_gene: TRBD2
j_gene: TRBJ2-3
CDR3aa: CASSTRLAGGPTDTQYF
CDR3nt: TGTGCCAGCAGCACACGACTAGCGGGAGGACCCACAGATACGCAGTATTTT

v_gene: TRBV30
abundance: -
d_gene: -
j_gene: TRBJ2-7
CDR3aa: CASIKGGRGPYEQYF
CDR3nt: TGTGCCAGCATTAAAGGGGGGAGGGGCCCCTACGAGCAGTACTTC

v_gene: TRBV9
abundance: -
d_gene: -
j_gene: TRBJ1-4
CDR3aa: CASSVSYVTNEKLFF
CDR3nt: TGTGCCAGCAGCGTATCCTACGTAACTAATGAAAAACTGTTTTTT

v_gene: TRBV10-3
abundance: -
d_gene: TRBD2
j_gene: TRBJ2-3
CDR3aa: CAISDPLAGDTDTQYF
CDR3nt: TGTGCCATCAGTGACCCACTAGCGGGAGATACAGATACGCAGTATTTT

v_gene: TRBV5-4
abundance: -
d_gene: TRBD2
j_gene: TRBJ2-7
CDR3aa: CASSPSGSSYEQYF
CDR3nt: TGTGCCAGCAGCCCTAGCGGGAGCTCCTACGAGCAGTACTTC

v_gene: TRBV19
abundance: -
d_gene: -
j_gene: TRBJ1-2
CDR3aa: CASSIDPRGLSNYGYTF
CDR3nt: TGTGCCAGTAGTATAGACCCCAGGGGCCTCTCTAACTATGGCTACACCTTC

v_gene: TRBV6-5
abundance: -
d_gene: TRBD2
j_gene: TRBJ2-1
CDR3aa: CASSYRLAGDEQFF
CDR3nt: TGTGCCAGCAGTTACAGACTAGCGGGGGATGAGCAGTTCTTC

v_gene: TRBV30
abundance: -
d_gene: TRBD2
j_gene: TRBJ2-1
CDR3aa: CAWTSRWGRAGPSSYNEQFF
CDR3nt: TGTGCCTGGACTTCCCGATGGGGTAGAGCGGGACCTTCCTCCTACAATGAGCAGTTCTTC

v_gene: TRBV11-2
abundance: -
d_gene: TRBD2
j_gene: TRBJ2-1
CDR3aa: CASSLGLAGGRRNNEQFF
CDR3nt: TGTGCCAGCAGCTTAGGCCTAGCGGGAGGACGGCGAAACAATGAGCAGTTCTTC

v_gene: TRBV6-5
abundance: -
d_gene: -
j_gene: TRBJ2-7
CDR3aa: CASSPNIGRSYEQYF
CDR3nt: TGTGCCAGCAGCCCCAACATTGGCAGATCCTACGAGCAGTACTTC

v_gene: TRBV5-1
abundance: -
d_gene: TRBD1
j_gene: TRBJ2-6
CDR3aa: CASSLQGEQVSGANVLTF
CDR3nt: TGCGCCAGCAGCCTTCAGGGGGAGCAGGTTTCTGGGGCCAACGTCCTGACTTTC

v_gene: TRBV7-8
abundance: -
d_gene: TRBD2
j_gene: TRBJ2-1
CDR3aa: CASSAGTSGRADEQFF
CDR3nt: TGTGCCAGCAGCGCCGGGACTAGCGGGAGGGCCGATGAGCAGTTCTTC

v_gene: TRBV6-1
abundance: -
d_gene: -
j_gene: TRBJ1-1
CDR3aa: CASSERWNTEAFF
CDR3nt: TGTGCCAGCAGTGAACGGTGGAACACTGAAGCTTTCTTT

v_gene: TRBV27
abundance: -
d_gene: TRBD2
j_gene: TRBJ2-1
CDR3aa: CASSLFQRDVPYNEQFF
CDR3nt: TGTGCCAGCAGTTTATTCCAGCGGGATGTCCCCTACAATGAGCAGTTCTTC

v_gene: TRBV27
abundance: -
d_gene: TRBD2
j_gene: TRBJ2-5
CDR3aa: CASSPWTSGQETQYF
CDR3nt: TGTGCCAGCAGTCCCTGGACTAGCGGCCAAGAGACCCAGTACTTC